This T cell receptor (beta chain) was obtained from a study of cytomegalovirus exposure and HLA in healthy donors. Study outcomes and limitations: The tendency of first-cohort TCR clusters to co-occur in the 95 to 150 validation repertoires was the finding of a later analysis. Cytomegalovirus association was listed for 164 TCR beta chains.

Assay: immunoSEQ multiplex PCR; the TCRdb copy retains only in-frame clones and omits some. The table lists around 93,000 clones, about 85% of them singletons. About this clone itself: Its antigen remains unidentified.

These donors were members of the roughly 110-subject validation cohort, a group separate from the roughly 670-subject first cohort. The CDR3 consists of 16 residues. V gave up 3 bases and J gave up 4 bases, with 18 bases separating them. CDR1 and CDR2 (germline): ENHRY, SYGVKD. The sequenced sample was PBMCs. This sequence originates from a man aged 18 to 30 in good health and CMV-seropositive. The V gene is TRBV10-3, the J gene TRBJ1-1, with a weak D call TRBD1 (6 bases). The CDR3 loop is CAISEVLGGAFTEAFF. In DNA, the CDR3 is TGTGCCATCAGTGAAGTACTGGGGGGGGCTTTCACTGAAGCTTTCTTT.